Listed below are T cell receptor beta chains from one sample, sequenced in a study of beta chain features in type 1 diabetes. TCRdb's copy holds only in-frame clones and misses some; the assay was immunoSEQ multiplex PCR. The table records some 150,000 clones, around 8.7% of them present only once. The sample taken for sequencing was central memory CD4+ T cells from blood. The source of these receptors is a man aged 18 to 35 in good health. Each CDR3 is given with its conserved first and last residue. The D gene is left open where the match is weak. Clone size is stated in some rows and not others, as once, few, many or a class when expanded.

CDR3aa	CDR3nt	j_gene	abundance	d_gene	v_gene
CASSFPLSPLHF	TGTGCCAGCAGCTTCCCGTTATCACCCCTCCACTTT	TRBJ1-6	few	.	TRBV11-2
CASSLQGTGELFF	TGTGCCAGCAGCCTACAGGGAACCGGGGAGCTGTTTTTT	TRBJ2-2	few	.	TRBV7-6
CASRSLAGSTEAFF	TGTGCCAGCAGATCGCTAGCGGGAAGTACTGAAGCTTTCTTT	TRBJ1-1	.	.	TRBV7-9
CASSHEAEQYF	TGTGCCAGCAGCCACGAGGCCGAGCAGTACTTC	TRBJ2-7	.	.	TRBV6-5
CASSDRLAGGPDTQYF	TGTGCCAGCAGCGATCGACTAGCGGGGGGGCCGGATACGCAGTATTTT	TRBJ2-3	.	TRBD2	TRBV7-2
CAISESSVRETQYF	TGTGCCATCAGTGAGTCATCGGTCCGAGAGACCCAGTACTTC	TRBJ2-5	few	.	TRBV10-3
CSVRIGVNTEAFF	TGCAGCGTGCGGATAGGAGTGAACACTGAAGCTTTCTTT	TRBJ1-1	.	.	TRBV29-1
CASSAQAFGNQPQHF	TGTGCCAGCAGTGCACAGGCTTTCGGCAATCAGCCCCAGCATTTT	TRBJ1-5	few	.	TRBV6-1
CASSRQTGREDEQYF	TGTGCCAGCAGCAGACAGACAGGGCGGGAGGACGAGCAGTACTTC	TRBJ2-7	.	.	TRBV5-4
CASSLVAAGVSEQYF	TGTGCCAGCAGCTTAGTCGCTGCGGGGGTATCCGAGCAGTACTTC	TRBJ2-7	.	TRBD2	TRBV11-2
CASSSSGGAADTQYF	TGTGCCAGCAGCTCTAGCGGGGGGGCCGCAGATACGCAGTATTTT	TRBJ2-3	.	TRBD2	TRBV2
CASIDRHSGNTIYF	TGTGCCAGCATAGACAGGCACTCTGGAAACACCATATATTTT	TRBJ1-3	.	.	TRBV7-2
CASSLTGTDDYEQYF	TGCGCCAGCAGCTTAACCGGGACAGACGACTACGAGCAGTACTTC	TRBJ2-7	.	TRBD1	TRBV4-1
CASSIGATFGYTF	TGTGCCAGTAGTATCGGTGCCACTTTTGGCTACACCTTC	TRBJ1-2	few	.	TRBV19
CASSAGLAVPTDTQYF	TGTGCCAGCAGCGCTGGACTAGCGGTTCCCACAGATACGCAGTATTTT	TRBJ2-3	few	TRBD2	TRBV9
CASSVEVDRGHEQYF	TGTGCCAGCAGCGTAGAGGTTGACAGGGGTCACGAGCAGTACTTC	TRBJ2-7	.	TRBD1	TRBV9